This TCR beta chain was found in a study of T-cell memory formation after mild COVID-19 (dated by TCRdb to about 2021). Notes on the research overall: Most TCR sequence clusters were specific to one of the two donors. Two young, previously healthy adult volunteers made up the cohort, one male and one female. T-cell clones expanding and contracting after mild COVID-19 in a couple of donors were tracked by longitudinal TCRalpha and TCRbeta repertoire sequencing.

Overall study outcomes, separate from this receptor: The study included only two mild cases, and larger cohorts that include severe cases with pre-infection samples were judged to be necessary. Balanced CD4/CD8 phenotypes were observed for clones contracting from day 15 to 85, whereas a bias towards CD4+ was observed for a second wave of clones expanding from day 15 to 37. Contracting CD4+ clones appeared mostly in the CM and EM memory subsets, whereas CD8+ clones were enriched in EMRA. Some responding clones were detected in pre-infection memory, which suggested that pre-existing cross-reactive memory T cells had joined the SARS-CoV-2 response. The second-wave clones that peaked on day 37 were not confirmed to be SARS-CoV-2 specific.

The CDR3 contains 16 residues, cysteine and phenylalanine counted. Just CDR3 DNA is preserved here, 48 bases in frame from base 1. From a lookup of the germline V gene, CDR1 and CDR2 are KGHSH and LQKENI. V is shortened by 6 bases, J by 1 base, and the region joining them spans 19 bases. This clonotype has just a few counts. The clone's antigen remains unknown. No qualities accompany the bases; no much larger clone lies one base away. Sequencing took place on an Illumina NovaSeq 6000. Using 5'RACE with constant-segment primers, TCRalpha and TCRbeta cDNA libraries were constructed, with sample barcodes and unique molecular identifiers added in the process. RNA was extracted from every sample with Trizol reagent. Library amplification was performed in two PCR steps, and a second sample barcode and Illumina TruSeq adapters were introduced in the second step. The libraries were sequenced on an Illumina NovaSeq using 2 x 150 bp paired-end reads. The original pipeline was this. The reads were demultiplexed and collapsed into UMI-guided consensus sequences using migec v1.2.7. Using mixcr v2.1.11, UMI consensuses were aligned to TRA and TRB V and J templates and then assembled into clonotypes. A clonotype was counted as expanded or contracted only if both edgeR and NoisET called the change significant, with noise models trained on biological replicates. For edgeR calls, the thresholds were a false discovery rate-adjusted p below 0.01 and a log2 fold-change of 1. As an exploratory analysis of dynamics, max-normalized trajectories of the 1000 most abundant clonotypes were examined with PCA combined with hierarchical clustering. Each responding clone was given a CD4 or CD8 phenotype based on the CD4+ and CD8+ repertoires, which had been sequenced separately. TCRdb reanalyzed the raw reads on its own, using fastp at Q25 for trimming and MiXCR for clone calling, and kept in-frame beta chains. Every distinct CDR3 protein forms one entry, paired with its most common genes and DNA. The V and J calls shown here were made by TCRdb, not taken from the authors' results. For this sample there are about 340,000 distinct CDR3 sequences; around 15% appear just once. 20% to 25% of the sample belongs to the ten largest clones.

Ficoll-Paque density gradient centrifugation was the method used to isolate PBMCs. The sequence was obtained from a man aged 18 to 35 who had mild COVID-19 (a few samples of this study predate the infection). The sample titles of this study are shuffled in the database, so cell type and time point are left out; the donor was told from shared clones. The specimen sequenced was PBMCs or a T cell subset sorted from them (not recorded which). This receptor chain uses TRBV18 and TRBJ2-7; the D gene is perhaps TRBD1, on 6 matching bases. The bases read TGTGCCAGCTCCGAAACGACAGGAGGAGAGTCCTACGAGCAGTACTTC. It specifies CASSETTGGESYEQYF.